One sample yielded the 22 T cell receptor beta chains listed below, sequenced in a study of blood T cells in healthy people across ages. A second PCR, run for about 7 to 11 cycles, used a sample-barcoded 5' primer plus a J-beta primer mix. MiXCR was run by TCRdb on the 5' RACE reads, yielding one entry per CDR3 protein. This sample has 1.5 million to 1.8 million distinct CDR3 sequences, with under 55% found just once. Sample: blood. The receptors were gathered from a woman aged 18-29 years in good health.

A few counts support this clonotype. The DNA for the CDR3 is TGTGCCAGCAGTTTAAGGTCGGGGGGGCTAGCCAAAAACATTCAGTACTTC. Translating gives CASSLRSGGLAKNIQYF. This chain links TRBV12-3 or TRBV12-4 with TRBJ2-4, with 8 bases that match TRBD2. The J segment lost 0 bases and the V segment lost 2 bases, leaving 6 bases of the junction unmatched. The CDR3 extends over 17 amino acids.

This clonotype appeared a few times. The chain uses TRBV20-1 and TRBJ2-6, with TRBD1 identical over 8 bases. V lost 4 bases and J lost 0; bases outside the gene matches: 8. The CDR3 totals 17 residues. Germline lookup yields CDR1 DFQATT and CDR2 SNEGSKA (reference sequence). The CDR3 bases are TGCAGTGCTAAACCGGGGACAGGACCCTCTGGGGCCAACGTCCTGACTTTC. This codes for CSAKPGTGPSGANVLTF.

The V call is TRBV6-1, the J call TRBJ2-5, with 8 bases identical to TRBD1. Looked up from germline, CDR1 is MNHNS and CDR2 is SASEGT. The ends lost 1 base at V and 2 bases at J; junction bases unmatched: 3. The CDR3 totals 15 residues. In DNA form, the CDR3 reads TGTGCCAGCAGTGAAGGACAGGGGCGTCAAGAGACCCAGTACTTC. This translates into CASSEGQGRQETQYF.

The rearrangement joins TRBV15 to TRBJ1-1; no clear D. V was trimmed by 0 bases and J by 2 bases, leaving 10 bases between them. This CDR3 is built from 15 residues. Germline CDR1 LNHNV, CDR2 YYDKDF (reference sequence). CDR3 sequence reads: CATSRDQVANTEAFF. The CDR3 DNA sequence: TGTGCCACCAGCAGAGATCAAGTGGCTAACACTGAAGCTTTCTTT.

The rearrangement links TRBV5-6 to TRBJ1-2, with TRBD1 as a possible D gene (6 bases). CDR1 and CDR2 (germline): SGHDT, YYEEEE. V shed 4 bases and J shed 3 bases, with 13 bases lying between them. The CDR3 is 14 residues long. The CDR3 nucleotides read TGTGCCAGCAGCCTCGACAGGAGGGACTATGGCTACACCTTC. Its translation: CASSLDRRDYGYTF.

V and J are TRBV20-1 and TRBJ2-3; D remains ambiguous. CDR1 and CDR2 from the germline V gene are DFQATT and SNEGSKA (reference sequence). CDR3 size: 16 residues. V lost 6 bases, J lost 2 bases, and 21 bases lay in between. The CDR3 nucleotides are TGCAGTGCGCTAGGGAATTCTGGAGTTCTCACAGATACGCAGTATTTT. Protein product: CSALGNSGVLTDTQYF.

J is TRBJ2-6 and V is TRBV4-1, with 7 bases aligning to TRBD1. There are 15 residues in the CDR3. Germline lookup yields CDR1 MGHRA and CDR2 YSYEKL. The junction had 3 bases not matched to a gene; V was cut back by 3 bases and J by 4 bases. The DNA for the CDR3 is TGCGCCAGCAGCCACACAGGGGACGGGGCCAACGTCCTGACTTTC. This sequence encodes CASSHTGDGANVLTF.

The table lists this clonotype with a few counts. The CDR3 DNA reads TGCAGCCACGGACAGGGCCAAGAGACCCAGTACTTC. Its protein product is CSHGQGQETQYF. The chain employs TRBV29-1 and TRBJ2-5, with TRBD1 matching 8 bases. The CDR3 sequence is 12 residues long. With 8 bases clipped from V and 1 base from J, the junction kept 3 bases outside the gene matches. The germline CDR1 and CDR2 sequences are SQVTM and ANQGSEA.

This clonotype was seen only a few times. The gene calls are TRBV12-5 and TRBJ2-1, with 9 nucleotides matching TRBD1. The CDR3 consists of 15 residues. Per germline, CDR1 LGHNT and CDR2 FRNRAP. V dropped 3 bases and J dropped 5; count of bases not matched to a gene: 5. The CDR3 DNA follows: TGTGCTAGTGGTTTTGGGACAGGGATAAACAATGAGCAGTTCTTC. This translates into CASGFGTGINNEQFF.

This clonotype has only a few counts. The rearrangement uses TRBV9 and TRBJ2-1, with D perhaps TRBD2 (6 bases). The CDR3 contains 14 residues. Germline loops: CDR1 SGDLS, CDR2 YYNGEE. V shed 0 bases and J shed 9 bases, with 13 bases lying between them. The CDR3 here is CASSVGTSWGEQFF. The CDR3 DNA sequence: TGTGCCAGCAGCGTAGGAACTAGCTGGGGTGAGCAGTTCTTC.

In its sample, this clonotype was seen many times. CDR3 DNA sequence: TGTGCCAGCAGTTTCGGGGACAGCTATGGCTACACCTTC. Amino acids: CASSFGDSYGYTF. This rearrangement joins TRBV27 to TRBJ1-2; 7 bases are a match to TRBD1. CDR1 and CDR2 (germline): MNHEY, SMNVEV (reference sequence). Trimming removed 3 bases from V and 4 bases from J; junction bases left unmatched: 2. The CDR3 has 13 residues.

The chain combines TRBV4-3 with TRBJ2-3, with 11 positions matching TRBD2. Trimming removed 2 bases from V and 6 bases from J; junction bases left unmatched: 7. Germline V gene lookup returns CDR1 LGHNA and CDR2 YSLEER. The CDR3 length is 16 residues. CDR3 sequence reads: CASSQLLAGDVDTQYF. CDR3 coding DNA: TGCGCCAGCAGCCAACTACTAGCGGGGGATGTGGATACGCAGTATTTT.

The CDR3 spells CASSLSVGLAQYF. The CDR3 region has the DNA TGTGCCAGCAGTTTATCGGTGGGACTAGCGCAGTATTTT. The chain recombines TRBV27 with TRBJ2-3; 8 bases map to TRBD2. Trimming removed 0 bases from V and 10 bases from J; junction bases left unmatched: 3. The CDR3 extends over 13 amino acids. The germline CDR1 and CDR2 sequences are MNHEY and SMNVEV (reference sequence).

In this sample, this clonotype turned up a few times. The V and J genes are TRBV5-6 and TRBJ2-7, with a possible D match to TRBD2 (5 bases). V shed 1 base and J shed 7 bases, with 15 bases lying between them. In germline, CDR1 is SGHDT, CDR2 YYEEEE. The CDR3 contains 14 residues. CDR3 coding DNA: TGTGCCAGCAGCTTGAGGCAGCTTAGAGGGGAGCAGTACTTC. Protein product: CASSLRQLRGEQYF.

A note on this clonotype: At one boundary the junction diverges from the germline segment, which might be a read error. V and J are TRBV7-3 and TRBJ2-3, with TRBD2 matching over 8 bases. The CDR3 sequence is 15 residues long. Germline-derived CDR1 and CDR2 are SGHTA and FQGTGA. For the CDR3, the DNA is TGTACCAGCAGCCCGACTAGCGTTGGCACAGATACGCAGTATTTT. Protein sequence: CTSSPTSVGTDTQYF.

This sequence joins TRBV6-2 or TRBV6-3 and TRBJ2-1; tentatively, D is TRBD1 (6 bases). Germline values: CDR1 MNHEY, CDR2 SVGEGT. V lost 6 bases and J 4 bases, leaving 10 bases between the germline ends. The CDR3 covers 13 residues. The DNA of the CDR3 is TGTGCCAGCAGCCGGGACAAATACAATGAGCAGTTCTTC. Translated: CASSRDKYNEQFF.

On this clonotype itself: At one of its ends the junction is not consistent with the germline gene, which may arise from a read error. The genes are TRBV20-1 and TRBJ1-1; 7 bases map to TRBD1. Germline V lookup: CDR1 DFQATT, CDR2 SNEGSKA (reference sequence). This CDR3 contains 13 residues. The CDR3 DNA reads TGCAGTGCTTCAGACAGGGTGAACACTGGAGCTTTCTTT. Translation: CSASDRVNTGAFF.

V gene TRBV7-9 combines with J gene TRBJ1-2; 9 positions match TRBD1. Germline assignment: CDR1 SEHNR and CDR2 FQNEAQ (reference sequence). This CDR3 has 14 residues. The V and J ends lost 3 bases and 3 bases, in that order; junction bases with no gene match: 2. CDR3 nucleotides: TGTGCCAGCAGCTTTACAGGGGGCCACTATGGCTACACCTTC. Translating it yields CASSFTGGHYGYTF.

The chain carries TRBV18 and TRBJ1-1; D gene uncertain. Germline V gene sequence: CDR1 KGHSH, CDR2 LQKENI. This CDR3 spans 13 amino acids. The ends were cut back, 5 bases at V and 4 bases at J, with 11 bases in the middle. CDR3 bases: TGTGCCAGCTCAACACTTGAAGGCACTGAAGCTTTCTTT. The encoded protein is CASSTLEGTEAFF.

The chain joins TRBV2 to TRBJ2-5; 12 bases are a match to TRBD2. Germline CDR1 and CDR2: SNHLY and FYNNEI. CDR3 size: 15 residues. The junction had 7 bases not matched to a gene; V was cut back by 6 bases and J by 5 bases. The CDR3: CASRGGLAGWETQYF. In nucleotides, the CDR3 is TGTGCCAGCAGAGGAGGACTAGCGGGATGGGAGACCCAGTACTTC.

In this sample, this clonotype turned up a few times. This chain links TRBV6-5 with TRBJ1-4; TRBD1 aligns across 7 bases. After removal of 1 base from V and 4 bases from J, the junction contained 3 bases not matched to a gene. CDR1 and CDR2 (germline): MNHEY, SVGAGI. This CDR3 region has 15 residues. In DNA form, the CDR3 reads TGTGCCAGCAGTTACTTGGGACAGAGTAATGAAAAACTGTTTTTT. It yields the protein CASSYLGQSNEKLFF.

Remarks on this clonotype: Just one base apart from a much larger clone, this may be a read error. The chain carries TRBV29-1 and TRBJ2-7; weak D call: TRBD1 (5 bases). This CDR3 contains 13 residues. V was trimmed by 7 bases and J by 1 base, leaving 14 bases between them. Germline V gene data show CDR1 as SQVTM and CDR2 as ANQGSEA. The CDR3 nucleotides are TGCAGCGGTGCCCCAGGGCCGTCCTACGAGCAGTACTTC. Translating it yields CSGAPGPSYEQYF.